Listed below are T cell receptor beta chains from one sample, sequenced in a study of T cells after yellow fever vaccination. MiXCR, run by TCRdb on the 5' RACE reads, gives a single entry per CDR3 protein. In the table there are under 200,000 distinct CDR3 sequences, 9.5% to 12% of which are singletons. Sequenced material: CD8+ T cells sorted from PBMCs, taken 15 days after the yellow fever booster vaccination. The receptors were sampled from a man between 18 and 35 years old who received the YFV17D yellow fever vaccine. Both conserved end residues are part of each CDR3. Fields, in order: V gene, J gene, D gene, clone size, CDR3 DNA, CDR3 protein. D genes are given only for firm matches. A row's size may be missing; if present it is once, few, many or a size class.

TRBV19	TRBJ1-1	NA	NA	TGTGCCAGTGGGTCTGGGACGAGGGCTGAAGCTTTCTTT	CASGSGTRAEAFF
TRBV12-3/TRBV12-4	TRBJ1-1	NA	few	TGTGCCAGCAGTTTTGGCAGATCTGAAGCTTTCTTT	CASSFGRSEAFF
TRBV5-1	TRBJ1-2	NA	NA	TGCGCCAGCAGCCCGTTAAGGGCCGTCGGCTATGGCTACACCTTC	CASSPLRAVGYGYTF
TRBV7-9	TRBJ2-7	NA	many	TGTGCCAGCAGCCGCGTCGGCGTCGGTTACGAGCAGTACTTC	CASSRVGVGYEQYF
TRBV7-6	TRBJ2-7	NA	few	TGTGCCAGCAGCTTAGGGTCTGGCGCCTTAGGCGAGCAGTACTTC	CASSLGSGALGEQYF
TRBV5-4	TRBJ2-1	NA	many	TGTGCCAGCAGCTTGGGAGGGCATGAGCAGTTCTTC	CASSLGGHEQFF
TRBV12-3/TRBV12-4	TRBJ2-1	NA	few	TGTGCCAGCAGTCAGCCAGGGATGACTGAGCAGTTCTTC	CASSQPGMTEQFF
TRBV7-9	TRBJ1-2	TRBD1	NA	TGTGCCAGCGTCGACAGGGACAACTATGGCTACACCTTC	CASVDRDNYGYTF
TRBV4-1	TRBJ2-7	TRBD2	NA	TGCGCCAGCAGCCAAACGATAACGGGGGGTTACGAGCAGTACTTC	CASSQTITGGYEQYF
TRBV19	TRBJ1-5	TRBD1	few	TGTGCCAGTAGTATAGATGTGACAGGGGGCAAATTCAGCAATCAGCCCCAGCATTTT	CASSIDVTGGKFSNQPQHF
TRBV2	TRBJ2-5	TRBD2	many	TGTGCCAGCAGTGACCCTAGCGGGGGGCCAGAGACCCAGTACTTC	CASSDPSGGPETQYF
TRBV19	TRBJ2-3	NA	few	TGTGCCAGTAGTACAGGGGAGGGTTCGCCCACAGATACGCAGTATTTT	CASSTGEGSPTDTQYF
TRBV28	TRBJ1-2	TRBD1	NA	TGTGCCAGCAAAAGACAGGGGATTGACTATGGCTACACCTTC	CASKRQGIDYGYTF
TRBV5-6	TRBJ1-5	NA	many	TGTGCCAGCAGCTTGGGGGCTCAGCCCCAGCATTTT	CASSLGAQPQHF
TRBV7-9	TRBJ1-4	NA	NA	TGTGCCAGCAGCTCACCGCGGGTCGGAACTAATGAAAAACTGTTTTTT	CASSSPRVGTNEKLFF
TRBV29-1	TRBJ2-1	TRBD1	few	TGCAGCGTTGATCTATGGGCGGGACAGGGGAAATTCAATGAGCAGTTCTTC	CSVDLWAGQGKFNEQFF
TRBV12-3/TRBV12-4	TRBJ2-4	TRBD2	NA	TGTGCCAGCAGTTTTGAGGCTAGCGGGTTCTATGAAGCCAAAAACATTCAGTACTTC	CASSFEASGFYEAKNIQYF
TRBV6-6	TRBJ1-1	NA	NA	TGTGCCAGCAGTTACGGGCAGGATGAAGCTTTCTTT	CASSYGQDEAFF
TRBV29-1	TRBJ2-1	TRBD1	NA	TGCAGCGTTGTGGGACAGGGCTCCAATGAGCAGTTCTTC	CSVVGQGSNEQFF
TRBV7-9	TRBJ1-5	TRBD1	NA	TGTGCCAGCAGCCCGGGACAGGGGGAATTTAGCAATCAGCCCCAGCATTTT	CASSPGQGEFSNQPQHF
TRBV27	TRBJ2-3	NA	NA	TGTGCCAGCAGTCCCCTGAGGGGGGGGCCTCTGGATACGCAGTATTTT	CASSPLRGGPLDTQYF
TRBV25-1	TRBJ2-1	NA	many	TGTGCCAGCAGTGATTGGACAGATTCCAATGAGCAGTTCTTC	CASSDWTDSNEQFF
TRBV27	TRBJ1-6	NA	NA	TGTGCCAGCAGTTTCGGGGGGCCCAATTCACCCCTCCACTTT	CASSFGGPNSPLHF
TRBV4-1	TRBJ2-1	NA	NA	TGCGCCAGCAGCCAAGATGGTTCAGAACTAGCAGTCTACAATGAGCAGTTCTTC	CASSQDGSELAVYNEQFF
TRBV5-6	TRBJ2-3	NA	NA	TGTGCCAGCAGCCGGGGCCAGGGCATGGATACGCAGTATTTT	CASSRGQGMDTQYF
TRBV3-1	TRBJ2-2	NA	few	TGTGCCAGCAGCCAAGTAGCGGTGAACACCGGGGAGCTGTTTTTT	CASSQVAVNTGELFF
TRBV12-3/TRBV12-4	TRBJ2-3	NA	NA	TGTGCCAGCACCTTTGGGTTAATCGGAACAGATACGCAGTATTTT	CASTFGLIGTDTQYF
TRBV7-9	TRBJ2-7	NA	few	TGTGCCAGCAGCTTAGTCAACTACGAGCAGTACTTC	CASSLVNYEQYF
TRBV6-2/TRBV6-3	TRBJ2-5	TRBD1	NA	TGTGCCAGCAGCCCACCCGGGACAGCCCCCTTGTCCCAGTACTTC	CASSPPGTAPLSQYF